Listed below are T cell receptor beta chains from one sample, sequenced in a study of cytomegalovirus exposure and HLA in healthy donors. The repertoire was sequenced with immunoSEQ multiplex PCR; TCRdb's copy has only in-frame clones and lacks some. The table includes roughly 150,000 clones, around 73% detected once. What was sequenced was PBMCs. The source of these receptors is a male donor in good health and CMV-seronegative. The CDR3 runs from the conserved cysteine through the conserved F or W. A D gene is named only where the DNA matches it firmly. Size values are once, few and many counts, or a class for expanded clones, and some rows have none.

V gene	J gene	D gene	clone size	CDR3 protein	CDR3 DNA
TRBV27	TRBJ2-3	TRBD2	.	CASSLRLAGGTDTQYF	TGTGCCAGCAGTTTAAGGCTAGCGGGGGGCACAGATACGCAGTATTTT
TRBV29-1	TRBJ2-5	TRBD2	once	CSVRPSGGETQYF	TGCAGCGTTAGACCTAGCGGGGGGGAGACCCAGTACTTC
TRBV7-3	TRBJ2-5	.	.	CASSLRSGTQETQYF	TGTGCCAGCAGCTTAAGAAGCGGAACCCAAGAGACCCAGTACTTC
TRBV6-6	TRBJ1-4	TRBD1	.	CASSYSRQGGEKLFF	TGTGCCAGCAGTTACTCCAGACAGGGGGGTGAAAAACTGTTTTTT
TRBV5-4	TRBJ2-3	.	few	CASSLRDTDTQYF	TGTGCCAGCAGCTTGCGAGACACAGATACGCAGTATTTT
TRBV5-1	TRBJ1-1	TRBD1	.	CASSPWGQGAPIGKDTEAFF	TGCGCCAGCAGCCCCTGGGGACAGGGGGCGCCGATCGGTAAGGACACTGAAGCTTTCTTT
TRBV7-6	TRBJ1-4	.	.	CASSLAPGAAADEKLFF	TGTGCCAGCAGCTTAGCGCCAGGGGCGGCGGCGGATGAAAAACTGTTTTTT
TRBV5-1	TRBJ2-1	.	.	CASSLGLAGNYNEQFF	TGCGCCAGCAGCTTGGGGCTGGCAGGGAACTACAATGAGCAGTTCTTC
TRBV7-9	TRBJ1-1	.	.	CASKRGEAEAFF	TGTGCCAGCAAGCGGGGGGAGGCTGAAGCTTTCTTT
TRBV9	TRBJ1-2	.	.	CASSVRGNYGYTF	TGTGCCAGCAGCGTCCGAGGAAACTATGGCTACACCTTC
TRBV9	TRBJ2-5	TRBD2	few	CASGREGQETQYF	TGTGCCAGCGGGCGGGAGGGCCAAGAGACCCAGTACTTC
TRBV14	TRBJ1-1	.	.	CASSQVTRRNTEAFF	TGTGCCAGCAGCCAAGTGACACGACGGAACACTGAAGCTTTCTTT
TRBV4-3	TRBJ2-2	TRBD1	.	CASSREQGANTGELFF	TGCGCCAGCAGCCGAGAACAGGGGGCAAACACCGGGGAGCTGTTTTTT
TRBV28	TRBJ2-7	.	once	CALRDGRGNEQYF	TGTGCCCTACGCGATGGCCGAGGGAACGAGCAGTACTTC
TRBV28	TRBJ2-1	TRBD2	.	CASNPEAGGDEQFF	TGTGCCAGCAACCCAGAGGCGGGAGGGGATGAGCAGTTCTTC
TRBV7-2	TRBJ1-2	.	.	CASSFGRGDSGYTF	TGTGCCAGCAGCTTTGGCAGGGGTGATTCTGGCTACACCTTC
TRBV28	TRBJ2-4	.	once	CASGLGGGTWNIQYF	TGTGCCAGCGGCTTGGGAGGGGGTACGTGGAACATTCAGTACTTC
TRBV18	TRBJ2-1	TRBD2	.	CASSPGLAGANEQFF	TGTGCCAGCTCACCAGGGCTAGCGGGAGCCAATGAGCAGTTCTTC
TRBV7-9	TRBJ1-1	.	.	CASTSLMNTEAFF	TGTGCCAGCACAAGCCTAATGAACACTGAAGCTTTCTTT
TRBV5-1	TRBJ2-2	.	.	CASSLRPVGDGELFF	TGCGCCAGCAGCCTGCGTCCGGTGGGAGACGGGGAGCTGTTTTTT
TRBV5-8	TRBJ2-3	TRBD2	.	CASRHVSVAGKMDTQYF	TGTGCCAGCAGACACGTCTCTGTAGCGGGAAAGATGGATACGCAGTATTTT
TRBV5-1	TRBJ2-5	TRBD1	.	CASSTMDREETQYF	TGCGCCAGCAGCACAATGGACAGGGAAGAGACCCAGTACTTC
TRBV7-2	TRBJ2-7	TRBD2	few	CASSTSTSITYEQYF	TGTGCCAGCAGCACGTCGACTAGCATCACCTACGAGCAGTACTTC
TRBV7-7	TRBJ2-1	TRBD1	.	CASSQGQGNYNEQFF	TGTGCTAGCAGCCAGGGACAGGGAAACTACAATGAGCAGTTCTTC
TRBV5-6	TRBJ2-5	TRBD2	.	CASSLGLAGGETQYF	TGTGCCAGCAGCTTGGGGCTAGCGGGAGGAGAGACCCAGTACTTC
TRBV7-9	TRBJ2-7	TRBD1	.	CASSLYPGTGSYEQYF	TGTGCCAGCAGCCTATACCCCGGGACAGGGTCCTACGAGCAGTACTTC
TRBV7-9	TRBJ1-1	TRBD1	.	CASSLAARGVNTEAFF	TGTGCCAGCAGCTTAGCGGCCAGGGGGGTGAACACTGAAGCTTTCTTT
TRBV5-4	TRBJ2-6	TRBD1	.	CASSGRQGVTGANVLTF	TGTGCCAGCAGCGGGCGACAGGGGGTCACTGGGGCCAACGTCCTGACTTTC
TRBV6-6	TRBJ1-1	TRBD1	once	CASSGTERGNTEAFF	TGTGCCAGCAGCGGGACAGAACGAGGGAACACTGAAGCTTTCTTT
TRBV7-9	TRBJ2-2	.	once	CASTNYASTGELFF	TGTGCCAGCACCAACTACGCGAGCACCGGGGAGCTGTTTTTT
TRBV7-8	TRBJ2-3	.	.	CASSRETSTDTQYF	TGTGCCAGCAGTCGGGAAACTAGCACAGATACGCAGTATTTT
TRBV28	TRBJ1-2	.	.	CASNAGSYGYTF	TGTGCCAGCAACGCAGGATCCTATGGCTACACCTTC
TRBV11-2	TRBJ2-1	TRBD2	.	CASSFLAGVNEQFF	TGTGCCAGCAGCTTCCTAGCGGGAGTCAATGAGCAGTTCTTC
TRBV11-3	TRBJ2-2	.	.	CASSLDRAASTGELFF	TGTGCCAGCAGCTTAGATCGAGCTGCGAGCACCGGGGAGCTGTTTTTT
TRBV15	TRBJ2-6	.	.	CATGRAGSGANVLTF	TGTGCCACCGGCCGGGCGGGCTCTGGGGCCAACGTCCTGACTTTC
TRBV11-2	TRBJ2-2	TRBD2	.	CASSFAGANTGELFF	TGTGCCAGCAGCTTTGCGGGAGCAAACACCGGGGAGCTGTTTTTT
TRBV5-1	TRBJ1-5	.	.	CASRVDSGVGQPQHF	TGCGCCAGCAGAGTTGACAGTGGGGTAGGTCAGCCCCAGCATTTT
TRBV15	TRBJ2-7	.	.	CATGAASSGSYEQYF	TGTGCCACCGGGGCCGCATCATCAGGCAGTTACGAGCAGTACTTC
TRBV5-1	TRBJ2-7	TRBD2	.	CASSFGGSPSYEQYF	TGCGCCAGCAGCTTCGGGGGGTCTCCTTCCTACGAGCAGTACTTC
TRBV2	TRBJ2-2	.	.	CARRDANSGELFF	TGTGCCCGGAGGGACGCCAACTCCGGGGAGCTGTTTTTT
TRBV7-6	TRBJ2-3	TRBD1	.	CASSSTGSGTDTQYF	TGTGCCAGCAGCTCGACAGGGTCGGGCACAGATACGCAGTATTTT
TRBV6-6	TRBJ1-3	TRBD1	.	CASRDRGQESGNTIYF	TGTGCCAGCAGGGACAGGGGGCAAGAGTCTGGAAACACCATATATTTT
TRBV7-2	TRBJ2-7	TRBD2	.	CASSMEGQAGVYEQYF	TGTGCCAGCAGCATGGAGGGTCAGGCGGGGGTATACGAGCAGTACTTC
TRBV5-1	TRBJ2-3	TRBD2	.	CASRGTTSDTQYF	TGCGCCAGCAGGGGGACTACATCAGATACGCAGTATTTT
TRBV5-1	TRBJ2-7	.	.	CASSLRQGYEQYF	TGCGCCAGCAGCTTGAGGCAGGGATACGAGCAGTACTTC
TRBV19	TRBJ1-2	TRBD1	.	CASSMVGQGGTPNYGYTF	TGTGCCAGTAGTATGGTCGGACAGGGGGGCACTCCTAACTATGGCTACACCTTC
TRBV7-3	TRBJ2-2	TRBD2	.	CASSPRAGPGELFF	TGTGCCAGCAGCCCCCGAGCGGGGCCCGGGGAGCTGTTTTTT
TRBV29-1	TRBJ1-1	TRBD1	few	CSVGGQGLNTEAFF	TGCAGCGTTGGGGGACAGGGTTTAAACACTGAAGCTTTCTTT
TRBV28	TRBJ1-1	TRBD1	.	CASKGQLMNTEAFF	TGTGCCAGCAAGGGACAGCTTATGAACACTGAAGCTTTCTTT
TRBV12-5	TRBJ2-5	.	once	CASGGGEGPETQYF	TGTGCTAGTGGGGGGGGAGAGGGGCCGGAGACCCAGTACTTC
TRBV18	TRBJ2-1	TRBD2	.	CASSPPGLAGNEQFF	TGTGCCAGCTCACCCCCGGGACTAGCGGGGAATGAGCAGTTCTTC
TRBV4-2	TRBJ2-1	TRBD2	.	CASSQDGGRALVEQFF	TGTGCCAGCAGCCAAGATGGAGGGAGGGCCCTCGTTGAGCAGTTCTTC
TRBV19	TRBJ1-2	.	.	CASSLVGSNYGYTF	TGTGCCAGTAGCTTGGTGGGCAGCAACTATGGCTACACCTTC
TRBV5-6	TRBJ2-7	TRBD2	.	CASSLGGGGGGFYEQYF	TGTGCCAGCAGCTTGGGGGGGGGTGGCGGCGGTTTCTACGAGCAGTACTTC
TRBV5-6	TRBJ2-1	.	.	CASGTTTLREQFF	TGTGCCAGCGGCACCACGACTCTGCGTGAGCAGTTCTTC
TRBV5-5	TRBJ2-2	.	.	CASRAGLTNTGELFF	TGTGCCAGCAGGGCAGGGCTTACGAACACCGGGGAGCTGTTTTTT
TRBV5-6	TRBJ1-1	TRBD1	.	CASSLRGPLATEAFF	TGTGCCAGCAGCTTAAGGGGGCCGTTAGCCACTGAAGCTTTCTTT
TRBV6-5	TRBJ2-2	TRBD2	.	CASRTSGVNTGELFF	TGTGCCAGCAGAACTAGCGGGGTTAACACCGGGGAGCTGTTTTTT
TRBV6-6	TRBJ1-5	.	once	CASSYRGVNQPQHF	TGTGCCAGCAGTTATCGGGGGGTCAATCAGCCCCAGCATTTT
TRBV5-8	TRBJ2-5	TRBD2	.	CASSSGLAGGPRETQYF	TGTGCCAGCAGCTCGGGACTAGCGGGGGGGCCGCGAGAGACCCAGTACTTC